Listed below are T cell receptor beta chains from one sample, sequenced in a study of T-cell memory formation after mild COVID-19. TCRdb analysed the 5' RACE reads with MiXCR anew, one entry per CDR3 protein. The table records a few hundred thousand distinct CDR3 sequences, approximately 18% of them present only once. The sample comprised PBMCs or a T cell subset sorted from them (not recorded which). The source is a young man who had mild COVID-19 (a few samples of this study predate the infection). Cell type and time point are not known. CDR3s include the opening cysteine and the closing phenylalanine or tryptophan. The order of the fields is CDR3 protein, CDR3 DNA, V gene, D gene, clone size, J gene. The D gene is left open where the match is weak. Not all rows give a size; the values are once, few, many and, for expanded clones, a class.

cdr3_aa: CASSLATSGTANTEAFF
cdr3_nt: TGTGCCAGCAGCCTCGCAACATCCGGGACAGCGAACACTGAAGCTTTCTTT
v_call: TRBV4-2
d_call: TRBD1
clone_size: few
j_call: TRBJ1-1

cdr3_aa: CASTTPQGGGEQFF
cdr3_nt: TGTGCCAGTACTACCCCCCAGGGGGGTGGTGAGCAGTTCTTC
v_call: TRBV19
d_call: -
clone_size: few
j_call: TRBJ2-1

cdr3_aa: CASRLGAGFEQFF
cdr3_nt: TGTGCCAGCCGACTGGGGGCAGGGTTTGAGCAGTTCTTC
v_call: TRBV28
d_call: -
clone_size: few
j_call: TRBJ2-1

cdr3_aa: CASSLEAGPAGELFF
cdr3_nt: TGTGCCAGCAGCTTAGAGGCTGGTCCAGCCGGGGAGCTGTTTTTT
v_call: TRBV11-3
d_call: -
clone_size: few
j_call: TRBJ2-2

cdr3_aa: CASSSRVWQYF
cdr3_nt: TGTGCCAGCAGTTCCCGGGTATGGCAGTACTTC
v_call: TRBV6-2/TRBV6-3
d_call: -
clone_size: few
j_call: TRBJ2-7

cdr3_aa: CASSVGTANTGELFF
cdr3_nt: TGTGCCAGCAGCGTCGGGACAGCGAACACCGGGGAGCTGTTTTTT
v_call: TRBV9
d_call: TRBD1
clone_size: few
j_call: TRBJ2-2

cdr3_aa: CASSLNWAGELFF
cdr3_nt: TGTGCCAGCAGCTTAAATTGGGCCGGGGAGCTGTTTTTT
v_call: TRBV7-3
d_call: -
clone_size: -
j_call: TRBJ2-2

cdr3_aa: CASGETVNTEAFF
cdr3_nt: TGTGCCAGCGGTGAGACGGTGAACACTGAAGCTTTCTTT
v_call: TRBV11-2
d_call: -
clone_size: few
j_call: TRBJ1-1

cdr3_aa: CASSLERGSTDTQYF
cdr3_nt: TGCGCCAGCAGCTTGGAGCGCGGCTCCACAGATACGCAGTATTTT
v_call: TRBV5-1
d_call: -
clone_size: -
j_call: TRBJ2-3

cdr3_aa: CASSSTGDSAAFF
cdr3_nt: TGCGCCAGCAGCTCCACAGGGGATAGTGCAGCTTTCTTT
v_call: TRBV4-3
d_call: TRBD1
clone_size: -
j_call: TRBJ1-1

cdr3_aa: CASADGTRPPQHF
cdr3_nt: TGTGCCTCAGCTGATGGTACAAGGCCGCCCCAGCATTTT
v_call: TRBV10-3
d_call: -
clone_size: -
j_call: TRBJ1-5

cdr3_aa: CSAYLDRAYGYTF
cdr3_nt: TGCAGTGCCTATTTGGACAGGGCCTATGGCTACACCTTC
v_call: TRBV20-1
d_call: TRBD1
clone_size: -
j_call: TRBJ1-2

cdr3_aa: CATRKGDTEAFF
cdr3_nt: TGTGCCACCAGAAAGGGGGACACTGAAGCTTTCTTT
v_call: TRBV10-3
d_call: -
clone_size: -
j_call: TRBJ1-1

cdr3_aa: CASSYSSPGESEKLFF
cdr3_nt: TGTGCCAGCAGTTACTCGAGTCCAGGGGAGAGCGAAAAACTGTTTTTT
v_call: TRBV6-6
d_call: -
clone_size: few
j_call: TRBJ1-4

cdr3_aa: CATSGAGFLAKNIQYF
cdr3_nt: TGCGCCACCTCGGGTGCGGGCTTTCTGGCCAAAAACATTCAGTACTTC
v_call: TRBV4-1
d_call: -
clone_size: medium-sized
j_call: TRBJ2-4

cdr3_aa: CASSGVSGSYEQYF
cdr3_nt: TGCGCCAGCAGCGGTGTATCGGGATCTTACGAGCAGTACTTC
v_call: TRBV5-1
d_call: -
clone_size: -
j_call: TRBJ2-7

cdr3_aa: CAISAGDREPYEQYF
cdr3_nt: TGTGCCATCAGTGCTGGGGACAGGGAACCCTACGAGCAGTACTTC
v_call: TRBV10-3
d_call: TRBD1
clone_size: -
j_call: TRBJ2-7

cdr3_aa: CASSLVRDRNPDTQYF
cdr3_nt: TGTGCCAGCAGCTTAGTCCGGGACAGGAATCCAGATACGCAGTATTTT
v_call: TRBV7-9
d_call: TRBD1
clone_size: few
j_call: TRBJ2-3

cdr3_aa: CASSLVGQGINQPQHF
cdr3_nt: TGTGCCAGCAGCTTAGTGGGACAGGGGATCAATCAGCCCCAGCATTTT
v_call: TRBV7-2
d_call: TRBD1
clone_size: few
j_call: TRBJ1-5

cdr3_aa: CASSLTFSGGGSTDTQYF
cdr3_nt: TGTGCCAGCAGCTTAACGTTCAGCGGGGGTGGGAGCACAGATACGCAGTATTTT
v_call: TRBV7-3
d_call: TRBD2
clone_size: -
j_call: TRBJ2-3

cdr3_aa: CASSNDRPSTDTQYF
cdr3_nt: TGCGCCAGCAGCAATGACAGGCCTAGCACAGATACGCAGTATTTT
v_call: TRBV5-1
d_call: -
clone_size: few
j_call: TRBJ2-3

cdr3_aa: CASRPGQGSEQYF
cdr3_nt: TGCGCCAGCAGGCCGGGGCAGGGCTCCGAGCAGTACTTC
v_call: TRBV10-2
d_call: -
clone_size: few
j_call: TRBJ2-7

cdr3_aa: CASSQEMGFRNEQFF
cdr3_nt: TGCGCCAGCAGCCAAGAAATGGGGTTTCGGAATGAGCAGTTCTTC
v_call: TRBV4-3
d_call: -
clone_size: few
j_call: TRBJ2-1

cdr3_aa: CATSQGGPTDTQYF
cdr3_nt: TGTGCCACCAGTCAAGGGGGGCCCACAGATACGCAGTATTTT
v_call: TRBV10-3
d_call: -
clone_size: many
j_call: TRBJ2-3

cdr3_aa: CASSQLSVNQPQHF
cdr3_nt: TGTGCCAGCAGCCAATTGTCGGTCAATCAGCCCCAGCATTTT
v_call: TRBV4-2
d_call: -
clone_size: -
j_call: TRBJ1-5

cdr3_aa: CASSQGPSGVTDTQYF
cdr3_nt: TGCGCCAGCAGCCAAGGCCCTAGCGGGGTTACAGATACGCAGTATTTT
v_call: TRBV4-1
d_call: TRBD2
clone_size: few
j_call: TRBJ2-3

cdr3_aa: CSAELGTEAFF
cdr3_nt: TGCAGTGCCGAACTGGGGACTGAAGCTTTCTTT
v_call: TRBV20-1
d_call: -
clone_size: few
j_call: TRBJ1-1

cdr3_aa: CASSRLGLAGETQYF
cdr3_nt: TGCGCCAGCAGCCGCCTGGGACTAGCGGGCGAGACCCAGTACTTC
v_call: TRBV5-1
d_call: TRBD2
clone_size: few
j_call: TRBJ2-5

cdr3_aa: CASSPTRANVLTF
cdr3_nt: TGTGCCAGCAGCCCCACTAGGGCCAACGTCCTGACTTTC
v_call: TRBV13
d_call: -
clone_size: -
j_call: TRBJ2-6

cdr3_aa: CASWGQGAWEQYF
cdr3_nt: TGTGCCAGTTGGGGACAGGGGGCGTGGGAGCAGTACTTC
v_call: TRBV28
d_call: TRBD1
clone_size: few
j_call: TRBJ2-7

cdr3_aa: CSAPRAGGLPDTQYF
cdr3_nt: TGCAGTGCGCCTCGAGCGGGGGGGCTTCCAGATACGCAGTATTTT
v_call: TRBV20-1
d_call: TRBD2
clone_size: many
j_call: TRBJ2-3

cdr3_aa: CASSPSENTEAFF
cdr3_nt: TGTGCCAGCTCTCCGTCGGAGAACACTGAAGCTTTCTTT
v_call: TRBV18
d_call: -
clone_size: -
j_call: TRBJ1-1

cdr3_aa: CASSLVQGQQPQHF
cdr3_nt: TGTGCCAGCAGTTTAGTCCAGGGTCAACAGCCCCAGCATTTT
v_call: TRBV12-3/TRBV12-4
d_call: -
clone_size: few
j_call: TRBJ1-5

cdr3_aa: CASSESPTYYEQYF
cdr3_nt: TGTGCCAGCAGTGAATCCCCCACATACTACGAGCAGTACTTC
v_call: TRBV2
d_call: -
clone_size: few
j_call: TRBJ2-7

cdr3_aa: CASSQANDRAEAFF
cdr3_nt: TGCGCCAGCAGCCAAGCTAATGACAGGGCTGAAGCTTTCTTT
v_call: TRBV4-1
d_call: TRBD1
clone_size: few
j_call: TRBJ1-1

cdr3_aa: CASSLELAGGTETQYF
cdr3_nt: TGCGCCAGCAGCTTGGAGTTAGCGGGGGGTACAGAGACCCAGTACTTC
v_call: TRBV5-1
d_call: TRBD2
clone_size: -
j_call: TRBJ2-5

cdr3_aa: CASSLGTSGGETQYF
cdr3_nt: TGTGCCAGCAGCTTAGGGACTAGCGGGGGAGAGACCCAGTACTTC
v_call: TRBV7-7
d_call: TRBD2
clone_size: few
j_call: TRBJ2-5